This entry lists 10 T cell receptor beta chains sequenced from one sample in a study of CD8 T cells in ankylosing spondylitis. TCRdb ran MiXCR on the 5' RACE reads and lists one entry per CDR3 protein. This table holds about 130,000 distinct CDR3 sequences, around 8.5% found once. What was sequenced was blood, either unsorted or a sorted T cell fraction (not recorded which). The receptors stem from a male donor with ankylosing spondylitis or in good health (not recorded which).

This clonotype appeared many times. This chain links TRBV28 with TRBJ1-1; 7 nucleotides line up with TRBD1. Germline V gives CDR1 MDHEN, CDR2 SYDVKM. The CDR3 is made up of 14 amino acids. V gave up 10 bases and J gave up 2 bases; unmatched junction bases: 10. CDR3 DNA: TGTGCCACTAGACAGGGTGGTGAAAACACTGAAGCTTTCTTT. As protein: CATRQGGENTEAFF.

The V gene is TRBV4-3, the J gene TRBJ2-3, with D possibly called TRBD1 or TRBD2 (5 bases each). The CDR3 has 15 amino acids. The germline V and J ends were trimmed by 7 bases and 6 bases, with 20 bases remaining between them. CDR1 is LGHNA and CDR2 is YSLEER in the germline V gene. CDR3 sequence reads: CASTWGSGSGDTQYF. Here the CDR3 DNA reads TGCGCCAGCACCTGGGGAAGCGGATCAGGGGATACGCAGTATTTT.

This clonotype was recorded only once. CDR3 amino acids: CASSTPRTGGYEQYF. CDR3 bases: TGTGCCAGCAGCACTCCCCGGACAGGGGGATACGAGCAGTACTTC. The chain joins TRBV21-1 to TRBJ2-7; the D call of TRBD1 is as the table states it, not checked on the DNA. TRBV21-1 represents a pseudogene. The CDR3 length is 15 residues.

This clonotype was recorded many times. This chain uses TRBV7-9 with TRBJ2-5; 7 bases line up with TRBD2. Germline trimming cut 2 bases from V and 5 bases from J; bases unmatched to any gene: 2. Germline CDR1 and CDR2: SEHNR and FQNEAQ (reference sequence). There are 13 residues in the CDR3. In DNA form, the CDR3 reads TGTGCCAGCAGCTTATGGCGGGGGGAGACCCAGTACTTC. Translation gives CASSLWRGETQYF.

This clonotype occurred a few times. V usage is TRBV29-1 and J usage is TRBJ1-3; possibly TRBD1 for D (6 bases). This CDR3 contains 14 residues. Germline CDR1 and CDR2: SQVTM and ANQGSEA. V gave up 4 bases and J gave up 4 bases, with 14 bases separating them. Here the CDR3 reads CSVAGQTSGNTIYF. The CDR3 bases are TGCAGCGTTGCCGGACAGACCTCGGGAAACACCATATATTTT.

This chain uses TRBV6-2 or TRBV6-3 with TRBJ1-6; 7 nucleotides align to TRBD1. CDR1 MNHEY and CDR2 SVGEGT come from the germline V gene. The ends lost 0 bases at V and 7 bases at J; junction bases unmatched: 6. The CDR3 totals 16 residues. CDR3 DNA sequence: TGTGCCAGCAGTTACTCCAGGACAGGATGGAATTCACCCCTCCACTTT. Its translation: CASSYSRTGWNSPLHF.

The rearrangement links TRBV20-1 to TRBJ2-5; the D gene could be TRBD1 or TRBD2 (5 bases each). The V gene lost 6 bases and the J gene lost 1 base, with 15 bases spanning the gap. The V gene's germline CDR1 is DFQATT and CDR2 SNEGSKA (reference sequence). There are 14 residues in the CDR3. In nucleotides, the CDR3 is TGCAGTGCCTCACTAACCGGGGCCCAAGAGACCCAGTACTTC. Translation gives CSASLTGAQETQYF.

At least ten counts were recorded for this clonotype. The gene calls are TRBV20-1 and TRBJ2-7; 9 bases are shared with TRBD1. Germline-derived CDR1 and CDR2 are DFQATT and SNEGSKA (reference sequence). Trimming took 0 bases from V and 3 from J; bases not matched to a gene: 3. The length of the CDR3 is 14 residues. The CDR3 coding sequence is TGCAGTGCTAGAGAGACGGGACAGGGCTACGAGCAGTACTTC. Translating gives CSARETGQGYEQYF.

This clonotype was detected many times. The chain links TRBV7-9 to TRBJ1-5; D is ambiguous. This CDR3 spans 13 amino acids. V was cut by 1 base and J by 7 bases, with 8 bases left in between. Germline V gene lookup returns CDR1 SEHNR and CDR2 FQNEAQ (reference sequence). Written as DNA, the CDR3 is TGTGCCAGCAGCTTAGGGCGGGGACAGCCCCAGCATTTT. This encodes CASSLGRGQPQHF.

This clonotype was detected many times. The gene calls are TRBV12-3 or TRBV12-4 and TRBJ2-5; D assignment may be TRBD1 or TRBD2 (6 bases each). The CDR3 contains 17 residues. Trimming removed 5 bases from V and 0 bases from J, with 19 bases in between. CDR3 in amino acids: CASSLKGGYWYQETQYF. CDR3 DNA sequence: TGTGCCAGCAGTCTGAAAGGGGGGTATTGGTACCAAGAGACCCAGTACTTC.